Listed here are 20 T cell receptor beta chains from one sample, sequenced in a study of blood T cell repertoires in COVID-19. The protocol was immunoSEQ multiplex PCR, while the TCRdb copy is restricted to in-frame clones and leaves out a portion. This table holds about 140,000 clones, approximately 90% found once. The specimen sequenced was peripheral blood. The receptors come from a woman of 80 years or more with acute or convalescent COVID-19.

The gene calls are TRBV7-2 and TRBJ1-5, with D possibly being TRBD1 (6 bases). Trimming pared 1 base from V and 2 bases from J, leaving 9 bases between. Germline CDR1 and CDR2: SGHTA and FQGNSA. CDR3 size: 15 residues. The CDR3, as DNA: TGTGCCAGCAGCTTAGGCAGGGGAGGCAATCAGCCCCAGCATTTT. Translation: CASSLGRGGNQPQHF.

The V gene is TRBV6-2 or TRBV6-3, the J gene TRBJ2-6, with D unresolved. This CDR3 is 15 amino acids long. Germline V gene data show CDR1 as MNHEY and CDR2 as SVGEGT. With 2 bases removed from V and 0 bases from J, the gap between germline ends came to 5 bases. CDR3 amino acids: CASSYQYSGANVLTF. As DNA, the CDR3 is TGTGCCAGCAGTTACCAGTACTCTGGGGCCAACGTCCTGACTTTC.

This clone was seen more than once but under ten times. The chain has TRBV18 and TRBJ1-4; a weak D match, TRBD1 (5 bases). Germline V lookup: CDR1 KGHSH, CDR2 LQKENI. V was cut by 3 bases and J by 7 bases, with 15 bases left in between. The CDR3 has 15 residues. The CDR3 coding sequence is TGTGCCAGCTCACCGACGGGGCAGCGGGGTGAAAAACTGTTTTTT. Translation gives CASSPTGQRGEKLFF.

V and J are TRBV4-3 and TRBJ2-3, with TRBD2 matching 10 bases. The CDR3 is 17 residues long. Per germline, CDR1 LGHNA and CDR2 YSLEER. Losses at the gene ends were 6 bases for V and 1 base for J; bases not matched to a gene: 10. The CDR3 region is CASSISGGAVGTDTQYF. CDR3 DNA: TGCGCCAGCAGTATAAGCGGGGGGGCGGTGGGCACAGATACGCAGTATTTT.

The chain has TRBV5-1 and TRBJ1-4; 9 nucleotides line up with TRBD1. This CDR3 region has 15 residues. In germline, CDR1 is SGHRS, CDR2 YFSETQ. The trim removed 5 bases at V and 2 bases at J, leaving 4 bases unmatched. Here the CDR3 reads CASRSTGGTNEKLFF. CDR3 nucleotide sequence: TGCGCCAGCAGGAGTACAGGGGGCACTAATGAAAAACTGTTTTTT.

The CDR3 bases are TGCGCCAGCAGCCAAGGGCAGGGGGCTTGGGTAAGGGATACGCAGTATTTT. Its protein product is CASSQGQGAWVRDTQYF. The chain employs TRBV4-1 and TRBJ2-3, with 8 bases that match TRBD1. After removal of 1 base from V and 6 bases from J, the junction contained 12 bases not matched to a gene. This CDR3 contains 17 residues. The germline CDR1 and CDR2 sequences are MGHRA and YSYEKL.

V gene TRBV19 combines with J gene TRBJ1-5; 12 bases match TRBD1. Unmatched junction bases numbered 7, after V lost 3 bases and J lost 7 bases. This CDR3 has 16 residues. Per germline, CDR1 LNHDA and CDR2 SQIVND (reference sequence). CDR3: CASSIMGQGALQPQHF. As DNA, the CDR3 is TGTGCCAGTAGTATTATGGGACAGGGGGCCTTGCAGCCCCAGCATTTT.

The chain links TRBV10-2 to TRBJ2-7, with 7 bases fitting TRBD1. The CDR3 contains 14 residues. Losses at the gene ends were 10 bases for V and 0 bases for J; bases not matched to a gene: 9. Germline-derived CDR1 and CDR2 are WSHSY and SAAADI. The CDR3 region is CATGDSAFSYEQYF. CDR3 DNA: TGCGCCACCGGGGACAGCGCCTTCTCCTACGAGCAGTACTTC.

The gene calls are TRBV20-1 and TRBJ1-2; D remains unclear. From germline, CDR1 is DFQATT and CDR2 SNEGSKA (reference sequence). The V end was cut by 3 bases, the J end by 5 bases, with 13 bases between. The CDR3 runs 13 residues. The CDR3 region has the DNA TGCAGTGCTAGTCCCGGGAGCACTTATGGCTACACCTTC. It translates to CSASPGSTYGYTF.

The count of this clone is one. The rearrangement links TRBV5-1 to TRBJ1-1, with D perhaps TRBD1 (6 bases). V lost 3 bases and J 3 bases, leaving 12 bases between the germline ends. Germline CDR1 and CDR2: SGHRS and YFSETQ. The CDR3 has 14 amino acids. The CDR3: CASSSQGQDTEAFF. The DNA of the CDR3 is TGCGCCAGCAGCTCACAGGGCCAGGACACTGAAGCTTTCTTT.

This chain uses TRBV6-5 with TRBJ1-2, with a tentative D call TRBD1 (6 bases). CDR3 length equals 14 residues. V lost 6 bases, J lost 4 bases, and 15 bases lay in between. Germline V gives CDR1 MNHEY, CDR2 SVGAGI. In DNA, the CDR3 is TGTGCCAGCAGGTTCTGGGGGCAAAGCTATGGCTACACCTTC. Protein product: CASRFWGQSYGYTF.

The genes are TRBV19 and TRBJ2-2; a possible D gene is TRBD1 (6 bases). Per germline, CDR1 LNHDA and CDR2 SQIVND (reference sequence). The CDR3 is made up of 16 amino acids. V gave up 4 bases and J gave up 4 bases, with 16 bases separating them. CDR3 nucleotides: TGTGCCAGTAGTAGAGCCAGGGGCGCGAGCACCGGGGAGCTGTTTTTT. Its translation is CASSRARGASTGELFF.

The chain recombines TRBV3-1 (or the pseudogene TRBV3-2) with TRBJ2-5; TRBD2 matches at 10 bases. The junction had 12 bases not matched to a gene; V was cut back by 1 base and J by 4 bases. The V gene's germline CDR1 is LGHDT and CDR2 YNNKEL (reference sequence). This CDR3 is 18 amino acids long. DNA for the CDR3: TGTGCCAGCAGCCAAGGTCGCGCTAGCGGGGGCCCGAGAGAGACCCAGTACTTC. It is translated as CASSQGRASGGPRETQYF.

This clone was observed a handful of times. The J gene is TRBJ1-5, the V gene TRBV19; D is perhaps TRBD1 (6 bases). This CDR3 contains 15 residues. Trimming stripped 5 bases from V and 0 bases from J, with 11 bases between. Germline lookup yields CDR1 LNHDA and CDR2 SQIVND (reference sequence). The CDR3 DNA reads as TGTGCCAGTAGTTACAGGGAGTTTAGCAATCAGCCCCAGCATTTT. Amino acids: CASSYREFSNQPQHF.

The J gene is TRBJ1-1, the V gene TRBV2; 9 nucleotides line up with TRBD1. Germline lookup yields CDR1 SNHLY and CDR2 FYNNEI. The CDR3 has 14 amino acids. Trimming removed 8 bases from V and 5 bases from J; junction bases left unmatched: 9. CDR3 DNA sequence: TGTGCCAGCCGGGACAGGGAGAGGGGAACTGAAGCTTTCTTT. As protein: CASRDRERGTEAFF.

This chain connects TRBV7-2 to TRBJ2-5; 9 positions match TRBD1. The length of the CDR3 is 14 residues. Germline V CDR1 and CDR2: SGHTA, FQGNSA. Trimming took 5 bases from V and 2 from J; bases not matched to a gene: 3. The CDR3 region is CASSPDRGQETQYF. DNA for the CDR3: TGTGCCAGCAGCCCCGACAGGGGGCAAGAGACCCAGTACTTC.

This clone turned up a few times. V usage is TRBV3-1 (or the pseudogene TRBV3-2) and J usage is TRBJ1-3; a weak D match, TRBD1 (6 bases). With 1 base removed from V and 3 bases from J, the gap between germline ends came to 13 bases. In germline, CDR1 is LGHDT, CDR2 YNNKEL (reference sequence). This CDR3 has 16 amino acids. CDR3 region: CASSQGSGVFGNTIYF. As DNA, the CDR3 is TGTGCCAGCAGCCAAGGTTCAGGGGTGTTTGGAAACACCATATATTTT.

This chain uses TRBV2 with TRBJ2-1; 8 bases are shared with TRBD1. Germline V CDR1 and CDR2: SNHLY, FYNNEI. The V segment lost 4 bases and the J segment 8 bases; nucleotides outside the gene matches: 7. The CDR3 is 14 residues long. The CDR3 region is CASSALAGGHEQFF. As DNA, the CDR3 is TGTGCCAGCAGTGCCCTGGCAGGGGGCCATGAGCAGTTCTTC.

This clone was observed a single time. This chain links TRBV15 with TRBJ2-1; 7 bases agree with TRBD1. J gave up 3 bases and V 1 base, and 12 bases lay outside the gene matches. This CDR3 is built from 18 residues. Germline V gene sequence: CDR1 LNHNV, CDR2 YYDKDF (reference sequence). The DNA for the CDR3 is TGTGCCACCAGCAGAGTGAGAACACAGGGGTTTAACTACAATGAGCAGTTCTTC. Translation: CATSRVRTQGFNYNEQFF.

About this clone itself: Additional DNA sequences in this sample encode the identical CDR3. V is TRBV7-2 and J is TRBJ1-1; 7 nucleotides match TRBD1. From germline, CDR1 is SGHTA and CDR2 FQGNSA. The J segment lost 1 base and the V segment lost 5 bases, leaving 4 bases of the junction unmatched. The CDR3 is made up of 14 amino acids. The CDR3 loop is CASSLTGANTEAFF. In DNA form, the CDR3 reads TGTGCCAGCAGCCTTACAGGGGCGAACACTGAAGCTTTCTTT.